One T cell receptor beta chain is described in this entry. In germline, CDR1 is SGHRS, CDR2 YFSETQ. The CDR3 covers 15 residues. The V gene lost 4 bases and the J gene lost 2 bases, with 13 bases spanning the gap. This sample was taken from a study of shared clonotypes between healthy human individuals. Measured with immunoSEQ multiplex PCR; TCRdb has only the in-frame clones, and not every one. The sample consists of fewer than 1.6 million clones, 97% to 99% of them appearing once. The TCR comes from a man aged 30 to 39 in good health. Sequencing used naive CD4+ T cells sorted from blood. Indicated subset: CD45RA+ positively selected. The V call is TRBV5-1, the J call TRBJ2-1; D may be TRBD2 (6 bases). The DNA for the CDR3 is TGCGCCAGCAGCCTTACGGGAGACCCCTACAATGAGCAGTTCTTC. As protein: CASSLTGDPYNEQFF.